This T cell receptor (beta chain) came from a study of blood T cell repertoires in COVID-19. The wider study: The origin of the acute and convalescent COVID-19 samples was the United States, Italy and Spain. The analysed material was cDNA or gDNA that came from T cells, B-cell-depleted T cells, or PBMCs.

This clone was recorded only once. In the original workflow: Reference gene primer amplification yielded estimated nucleated cell counts. TCRdb's table, derived via immunoSEQ multiplex PCR, lists solely in-frame clones and lacks some. V, J and clone size reflect that table, while D and trimming were determined from the DNA. The sample shows tens of thousands of clones, about 86% of them seen only once. Looked up from germline, CDR1 is GTSNPN and CDR2 is SVGIG (reference sequence). The CDR3 contains 14 residues. The ends were cut back, 2 bases at V and 5 bases at J, with 15 bases in the middle. The source material was peripheral blood. This receptor was taken from an elderly man with active COVID-19. This chain connects TRBV30 to TRBJ1-2; a possible D gene is TRBD1 (6 bases). CDR3 sequence (DNA): TGTGCCTGGAGTCCCCAGACAGGAGGATATGGCTACACCTTC. Residues: CAWSPQTGGYGYTF.